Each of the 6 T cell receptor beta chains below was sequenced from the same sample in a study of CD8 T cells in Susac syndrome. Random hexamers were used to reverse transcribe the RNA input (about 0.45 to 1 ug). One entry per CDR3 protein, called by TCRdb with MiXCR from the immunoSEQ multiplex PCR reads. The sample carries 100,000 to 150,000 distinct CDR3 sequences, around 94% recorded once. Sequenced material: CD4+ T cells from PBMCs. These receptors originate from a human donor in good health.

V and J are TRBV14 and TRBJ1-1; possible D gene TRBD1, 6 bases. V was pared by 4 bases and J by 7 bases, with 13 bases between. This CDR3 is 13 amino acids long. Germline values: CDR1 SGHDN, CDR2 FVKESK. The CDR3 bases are TGTGCCAGCAGCCCATATCTGACAGGTGAAGCTTTCTTT. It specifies CASSPYLTGEAFF. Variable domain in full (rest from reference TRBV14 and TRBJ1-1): EAGVTQFPSHSVIEKGQTVTLRCDPISGHDNLYWYRRVMGKEIKFLLHFVKESKQDESGMPNNRFLAERTGGTYSTLKVQPAELEDSGVYFCASSPYLTGEAFFGQGTRLTVV.

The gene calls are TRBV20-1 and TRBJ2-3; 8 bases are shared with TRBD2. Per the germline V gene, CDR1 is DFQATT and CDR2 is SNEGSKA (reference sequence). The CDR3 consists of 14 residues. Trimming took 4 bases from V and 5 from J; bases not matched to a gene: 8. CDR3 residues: CSAKSAGVGDTQYF. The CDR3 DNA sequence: TGCAGTGCTAAGTCAGCGGGAGTAGGAGATACGCAGTATTTT.

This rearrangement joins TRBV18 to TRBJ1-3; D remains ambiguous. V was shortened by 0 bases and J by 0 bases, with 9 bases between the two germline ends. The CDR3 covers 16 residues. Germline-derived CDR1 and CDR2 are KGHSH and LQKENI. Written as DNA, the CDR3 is TGTGCCAGCTCACCACCGAGGGCCTCCTCTGGAAACACCATATATTTT. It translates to CASSPPRASSGNTIYF.

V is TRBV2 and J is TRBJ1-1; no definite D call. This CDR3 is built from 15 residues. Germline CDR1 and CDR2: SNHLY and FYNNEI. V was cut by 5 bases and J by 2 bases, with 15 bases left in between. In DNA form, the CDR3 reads TGTGCCAGCAGTTTAAGCGGGCTTCTCAACACTGAAGCTTTCTTT. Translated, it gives CASSLSGLLNTEAFF.

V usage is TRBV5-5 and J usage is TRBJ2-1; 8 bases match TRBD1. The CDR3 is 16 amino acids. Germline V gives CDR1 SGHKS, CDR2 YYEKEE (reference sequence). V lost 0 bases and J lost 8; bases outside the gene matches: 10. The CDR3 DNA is TGTGCCAGCAGCTTGGGAGTCGGACAGGGAGTCGATGAGCAGTTCTTC. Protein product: CASSLGVGQGVDEQFF.

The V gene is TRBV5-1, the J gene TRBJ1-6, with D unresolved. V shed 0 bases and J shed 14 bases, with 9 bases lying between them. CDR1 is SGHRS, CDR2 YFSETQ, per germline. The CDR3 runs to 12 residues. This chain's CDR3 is CASSLDTSTLHF. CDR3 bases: TGCGCCAGCAGCTTGGATACATCCACCCTCCACTTT.